These T cell receptor beta chains were read from a single sample in a study of a mutant IDH1 vaccine in newly diagnosed glioma. Sequencing was performed with immunoSEQ multiplex PCR; in TCRdb, only in-frame clones are kept and a portion is missing. The table lists 30,000 or so clones, around 77% of them singletons. These receptors lack a known antigen. The sequences come from PBMCs, collected from a glioma patient whose treatment included an IDH1 peptide vaccine. The receptors shown here come from a woman aged 30 to 39 with glioma. Some clones in this sample may be carry-over from other donors' samples. Both conserved end residues are part of each CDR3. Fields, in order: D gene, clone size, J gene, V gene, CDR3 protein, CDR3 DNA. A D gene is named only where the DNA matches it firmly. Some rows mark clone size as missing; the rest say once, few, many or name a class of expanded clone.

D: -; size: -; J: TRBJ1-3; V: TRBV7-9; CDR3: CASSPASGNTIYF; DNA: TGTGCCAGCAGCCCCGCCTCTGGAAACACCATATATTTT
D: TRBD2; size: -; J: TRBJ2-1; V: TRBV2; CDR3: CASSGGSGRAYNEQFF; DNA: TGTGCCAGCAGTGGGGGCAGCGGGAGAGCCTACAATGAGCAGTTCTTC
D: TRBD1; size: -; J: TRBJ2-2; V: TRBV14; CDR3: CASSQARTGIWTGELFF; DNA: TGTGCCAGCAGCCAAGCTCGGACAGGGATTTGGACCGGGGAGCTGTTTTTT
D: -; size: few; J: TRBJ1-2; V: TRBV2; CDR3: CASSENRRYGYTF; DNA: TGTGCCAGCAGTGAAAACAGGCGATATGGCTACACCTTC
D: TRBD1; size: -; J: TRBJ1-4; V: TRBV19; CDR3: CASSRTGVREKLFF; DNA: TGTGCCAGTAGCCGTACAGGGGTACGTGAAAAACTGTTTTTT
D: TRBD2; size: -; J: TRBJ2-3; V: TRBV7-8; CDR3: CASSSPEERGNTDTQYF; DNA: TGTGCCAGCAGCTCCCCTGAGGAGCGGGGAAACACAGATACGCAGTATTTT
D: -; size: -; J: TRBJ1-5; V: TRBV6-4; CDR3: CASSDSHGQPQHF; DNA: TGTGCCAGCAGTGACTCTCACGGCCAGCCCCAGCATTTT
D: -; size: -; J: TRBJ2-7; V: TRBV5-6; CDR3: CASSPGTRGTYEQYF; DNA: TGTGCCAGCAGCCCCGGGACCCGAGGGACCTACGAGCAGTACTTC
D: -; size: medium-sized; J: TRBJ1-5; V: TRBV27; CDR3: CASSLSGRGMGQPQHF; DNA: TGTGCCAGCAGTTTATCTGGGAGGGGAATGGGACAGCCCCAGCATTTT
D: -; size: -; J: TRBJ1-4; V: TRBV19; CDR3: CASSGVFNEKLFF; DNA: TGTGCCAGCTCGGGAGTATTTAATGAAAAACTGTTTTTT
D: -; size: -; J: TRBJ2-5; V: TRBV6-5; CDR3: CASSYSGGYSETQYF; DNA: TGTGCCAGCAGTTACTCAGGAGGATACAGTGAGACCCAGTACTTC
D: -; size: -; J: TRBJ2-5; V: TRBV6-7; CDR3: CASSYPEGGGATKKETQYF; DNA: TGTGCCAGCAGTTACCCGGAGGGTGGGGGGGCGACCAAAAAAGAGACCCAGTACTTC
D: -; size: -; J: TRBJ2-5; V: TRBV7-9; CDR3: CASSLPSEVSETQYF; DNA: TGTGCCAGCAGCTTACCGTCGGAGGTTTCAGAGACCCAGTACTTC
D: TRBD2; size: -; J: TRBJ2-3; V: TRBV6-1; CDR3: CASSDGGAPDTQYF; DNA: TGTGCCAGCAGTGACGGGGGGGCCCCAGATACGCAGTATTTT
D: TRBD2; size: -; J: TRBJ2-5; V: TRBV7-7; CDR3: CASSLRLAGETQYF; DNA: TGTGCTAGCAGCTTGCGACTAGCGGGAGAGACCCAGTACTTC
D: -; size: -; J: TRBJ2-2; V: TRBV7-9; CDR3: CASSFGSGTRNTGELFF; DNA: TGTGCCAGCAGCTTTGGCTCCGGGACGAGGAACACCGGGGAGCTGTTTTTT
D: -; size: few; J: TRBJ1-2; V: TRBV20-1; CDR3: CSANGYTF; DNA: TGCAGTGCTAACGGCTACACCTTC
D: -; size: -; J: TRBJ1-1; V: TRBV6-1; CDR3: CASSDSGSWNTEAFF; DNA: TGTGCCAGCAGTGATTCGGGTAGTTGGAACACTGAAGCTTTCTTT
D: TRBD1; size: -; J: TRBJ2-5; V: TRBV5-6; CDR3: CASSGRDSSQETQYF; DNA: TGTGCCAGCAGCGGACGGGACAGTAGCCAAGAGACCCAGTACTTC
D: -; size: -; J: TRBJ2-4; V: TRBV9; CDR3: CASSVGSGNIQYF; DNA: TGTGCCAGCAGCGTGGGTTCAGGAAACATTCAGTACTTC
D: -; size: -; J: TRBJ2-7; V: TRBV10-3; CDR3: CAISEAYEQYF; DNA: TGTGCCATCAGTGAAGCTTACGAGCAGTACTTC
D: -; size: -; J: TRBJ1-1; V: TRBV20-1; CDR3: CSASPNTEAFF; DNA: TGCAGTGCTAGTCCGAACACTGAAGCTTTCTTT